There are a few counts of the clone carrying this T cell receptor beta chain. How the authors handled the data: Estimates of nucleated cell counts were drawn from the amplification of reference gene primers. Repertoires were generated with immunoSEQ multiplex PCR, while TCRdb's copy carries only in-frame clones and drops some. V and J calls and clone size come straight from that table; D and trimming were deduced from the DNA. The table lists about 210,000 clones, about four fifths of them singletons, with less than 3.5% in the top ten. Trimming cost V 0 bases and J 6 bases; bases outside gene matches: 4. The CDR3 runs to 14 residues. Germline V gene data show CDR1 as SGHNT and CDR2 as YYREEE (reference sequence). This specimen comes from a study of blood T cell repertoires in COVID-19. Study context: The study drew acute and convalescent COVID-19 samples from the United States, Italy and Spain. T cells, B-cell-depleted T cells, or PBMCs supplied cDNA or gDNA.

This TCR was sampled from a man between 50 and 59 years old with active or convalescent COVID-19. The chain has TRBV5-4 and TRBJ1-2; 8 nucleotides align to TRBD1. Sequenced sample: peripheral blood. CDR3 bases: TGTGCCAGCAGCTTGGACAGGGGGGCGAATGGCTACACCTTC. Translating gives CASSLDRGANGYTF.